The clone carrying this T cell receptor (beta chain) was seen just once. This CDR3 is 14 amino acids long. V lost 4 bases, J lost 0 bases, and 12 bases lay in between. Germline V CDR1 and CDR2: SQVTM, ANQGSEA. These data come from a study of blood T cell repertoires in COVID-19. Study-wide background: T cells, B-cell-depleted T cells, or PBMCs supplied cDNA or gDNA.

In the original processing: Amplifying reference gene primers gave estimates of nucleated cell counts. Some clones are missing from TCRdb's copy, which holds only in-frame ones; the method was immunoSEQ multiplex PCR. That table is the source of V, J and clone size, and D and trimming were worked out from the DNA. Among about 44,000 clones, 75% to 90% were seen once, and the ten largest hold 23%. This clonotype originated in an elderly woman in a cohort sampled during active or convalescent COVID-19. This rearrangement joins TRBV29-1 to TRBJ1-1; TRBD1 is a possible D gene (6 bases). Sequenced material: peripheral blood. The CDR3 bases are TGCAGCGTTGGCCAGGGGTGGATGAACACTGAAGCTTTCTTT. Encoded protein: CSVGQGWMNTEAFF.